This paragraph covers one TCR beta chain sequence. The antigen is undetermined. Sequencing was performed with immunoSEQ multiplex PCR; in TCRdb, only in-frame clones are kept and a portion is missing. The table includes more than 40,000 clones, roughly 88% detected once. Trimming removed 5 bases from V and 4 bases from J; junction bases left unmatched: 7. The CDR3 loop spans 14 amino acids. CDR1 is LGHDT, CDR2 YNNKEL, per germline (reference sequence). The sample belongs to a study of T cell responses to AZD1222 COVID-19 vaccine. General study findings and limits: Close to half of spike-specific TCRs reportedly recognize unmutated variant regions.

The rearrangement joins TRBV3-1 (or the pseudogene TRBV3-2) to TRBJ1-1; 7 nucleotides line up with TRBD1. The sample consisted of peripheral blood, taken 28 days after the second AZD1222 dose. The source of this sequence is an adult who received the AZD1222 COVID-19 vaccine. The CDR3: CASSVNRGRTEAFF. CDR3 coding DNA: TGTGCCAGCAGCGTTAACAGGGGCCGCACTGAAGCTTTCTTT.